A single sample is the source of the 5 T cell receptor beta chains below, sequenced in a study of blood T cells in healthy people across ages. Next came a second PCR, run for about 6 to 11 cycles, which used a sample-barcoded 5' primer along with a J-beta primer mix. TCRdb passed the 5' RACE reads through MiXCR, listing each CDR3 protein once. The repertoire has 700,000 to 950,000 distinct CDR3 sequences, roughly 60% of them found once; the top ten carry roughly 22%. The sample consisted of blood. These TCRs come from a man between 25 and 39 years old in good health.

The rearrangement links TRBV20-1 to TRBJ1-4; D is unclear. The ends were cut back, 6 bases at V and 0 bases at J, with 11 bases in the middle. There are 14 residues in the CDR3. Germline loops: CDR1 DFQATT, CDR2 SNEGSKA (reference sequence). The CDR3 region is CSAESGTTNEKLFF. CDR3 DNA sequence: TGCAGTGCAGAATCCGGAACAACTAATGAAAAACTGTTTTTT.

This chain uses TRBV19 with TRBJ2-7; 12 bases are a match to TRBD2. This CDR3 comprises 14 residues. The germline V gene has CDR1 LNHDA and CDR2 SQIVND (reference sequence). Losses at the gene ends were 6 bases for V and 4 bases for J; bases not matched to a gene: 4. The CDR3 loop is CASRLAGGRYEQYF. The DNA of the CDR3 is TGTGCCAGTAGACTAGCGGGAGGAAGGTACGAGCAGTACTTC.

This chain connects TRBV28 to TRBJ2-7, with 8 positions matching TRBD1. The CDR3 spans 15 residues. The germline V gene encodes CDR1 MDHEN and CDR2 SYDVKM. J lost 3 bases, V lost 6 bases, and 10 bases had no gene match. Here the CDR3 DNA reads TGTGCCAGCAGCCCTATTGACAGGGGAAGCTACGAGCAGTACTTC. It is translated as CASSPIDRGSYEQYF.

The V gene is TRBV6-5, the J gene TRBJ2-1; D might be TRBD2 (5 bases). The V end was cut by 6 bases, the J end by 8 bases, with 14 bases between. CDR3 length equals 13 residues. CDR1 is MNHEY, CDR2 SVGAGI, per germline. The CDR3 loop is CASSTTGVYEQFF. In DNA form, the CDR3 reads TGTGCCAGCAGCACTACCGGGGTATATGAGCAGTTCTTC.

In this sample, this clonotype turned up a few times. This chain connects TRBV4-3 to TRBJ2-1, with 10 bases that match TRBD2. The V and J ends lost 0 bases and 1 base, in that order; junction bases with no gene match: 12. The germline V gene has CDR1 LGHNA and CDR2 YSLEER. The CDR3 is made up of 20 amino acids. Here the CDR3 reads CASSQDPTLAGSGSYNEQFF. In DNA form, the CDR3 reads TGCGCCAGCAGCCAAGATCCAACACTAGCGGGAAGTGGTTCCTACAATGAGCAGTTCTTC.